The 13 T cell receptor beta chains in this list originate from one sample, sequenced in a study of control samples from healthy donors and cancer patients. The method was immunoSEQ multiplex PCR; TCRdb's version includes in-frame clones alone and lacks a portion of them. Among 150,000 or so clones listed, roughly nine tenths were seen once. Sequencing was performed on blood. The origin of the receptors is a man younger than 35 in good health.

This chain links TRBV5-6 with TRBJ2-1; D gene ambiguous. V lost 2 bases and J 5 bases, leaving 14 bases between the germline ends. There are 15 residues in the CDR3. Germline V gene sequence: CDR1 SGHDT, CDR2 YYEEEE. The CDR3 sequence: CASSFLPFVNNEQFF. CDR3 nucleotide sequence: TGTGCCAGCAGCTTCCTGCCTTTCGTGAACAATGAGCAGTTCTTC.

The chain uses TRBV7-9 and TRBJ1-1; D gene uncertain. Germline V CDR1 and CDR2: SEHNR, FQNEAQ (reference sequence). The CDR3 has 14 amino acids. Between the trimmed V and J ends, which lost 1 base and 2 bases, there was a span of 8 bases. CDR3 DNA: TGTGCCAGCAGCTTAGATAGGAGCAACACTGAAGCTTTCTTT. Translating gives CASSLDRSNTEAFF. Full variable domain (missing parts from reference TRBV7-9 and TRBJ1-1): DTGVSQNPRHKITKRGQNVTFRCDPISEHNRLYWYRQTLGQGPEFLTYFQNEAQLEKSRLLSDRFSAERPKGSFSTLEIQRTEQGDSAMYLCASSLDRSNTEAFFGQGTRLTVV.

This clone was seen just once. The chain is built from TRBV7-8 and TRBJ1-4; TRBD1 aligns across 7 bases. The germline V gene encodes CDR1 SGHVS and CDR2 FQNEAQ. CDR3 size: 15 residues. V shed 5 bases, J shed 3 bases, and the junction held 6 bases outside the gene matches. The CDR3 reads CASSPNQGANEKLFF. Here the CDR3 DNA reads TGTGCCAGCAGCCCGAACCAGGGGGCTAATGAAAAACTGTTTTTT.

J is TRBJ1-2 and V is TRBV29-1, with D tentatively TRBD1 (6 bases). The ends were cut back, 5 bases at V and 6 bases at J, with 19 bases in the middle. The germline V gene encodes CDR1 SQVTM and CDR2 ANQGSEA. The CDR3 covers 14 residues. The CDR3 nucleotides are TGCAGCGTTCTCAAGGCTGGGGGCGGTGATGGCTACACCTTC. It translates to CSVLKAGGGDGYTF.

V is TRBV2 and J is TRBJ1-2, with 7 positions matching TRBD1. CDR3 length equals 14 residues. The V gene end was trimmed by 8 bases and the J gene end by 5 bases; junction bases not matched to a gene: 11. Germline V CDR1 and CDR2: SNHLY, FYNNEI. This chain's CDR3 is CASSEGALGYGYTF. The CDR3 bases are TGTGCCAGCTCCGAGGGGGCGCTGGGGTATGGCTACACCTTC.

The chain combines TRBV5-1 with TRBJ2-5; D might be TRBD1 (5 bases). The CDR3 runs to 17 residues. V lost 0 bases and J lost 5, with 20 bases in between. Germline CDR1 and CDR2: SGHRS and YFSETQ. CDR3 bases: TGCGCCAGCAGCTTGGCTCTGTCCAGGGCGAATGGGGAGACCCAGTACTTC. Protein: CASSLALSRANGETQYF.

The CDR3 DNA reads TGTGCCAGCAGTTGGGGACAGGGGGGGATATTTCATCAGCCCCAGCATTTT. It codes for CASSWGQGGIFHQPQHF. V is TRBV28 and J is TRBJ1-5, with TRBD1 matching 11 bases. J gave up 5 bases and V 4 bases, and 10 bases lay outside the gene matches. This CDR3 spans 17 amino acids. Per the germline V gene, CDR1 is MDHEN and CDR2 is SYDVKM.

This chain connects TRBV3-1 (or the pseudogene TRBV3-2) to TRBJ2-5, with 9 bases identical to TRBD2. CDR1 is LGHDT and CDR2 is YNNKEL in the germline V gene (reference sequence). The CDR3 is 15 amino acids. Trimming at V came to 1 base and at J to 4 bases, leaving 4 bases not matched to a gene. CDR3 DNA: TGTGCCAGCAGCCAAGCGCCGGGACTAGCAGAGACCCAGTACTTC. Translated: CASSQAPGLAETQYF.

The chain combines TRBV4-3 with TRBJ2-3; D remains ambiguous. The CDR3 is 14 residues long. The V and J ends lost 3 bases and 2 bases respectively, with 9 bases between them. Looked up from germline, CDR1 is LGHNA and CDR2 is YSLEER. The CDR3 DNA sequence: TGCGCCAGCAGCCAGGGAAGGAACACAGATACGCAGTATTTT. Protein product: CASSQGRNTDTQYF.

The gene calls are TRBV6-6 and TRBJ1-5; a weak D match, TRBD1 (5 bases). The germline V gene has CDR1 MNHNY and CDR2 SVGAGI (reference sequence). V lost 2 bases and J 0 bases, leaving 8 bases between the germline ends. This CDR3 comprises 15 residues. CDR3 sequence: CASSYGGFSNQPQHF. The CDR3 bases are TGTGCCAGCAGTTACGGGGGGTTTAGCAATCAGCCCCAGCATTTT.

The J gene is TRBJ2-7, the V gene TRBV7-9; 10 positions match TRBD1. V was clipped by 7 bases and J by 3 bases; unmatched bases: 6. This CDR3 has 14 residues. The germline V gene encodes CDR1 SEHNR and CDR2 FQNEAQ (reference sequence). The CDR3 region has the DNA TGTGCCAGCACCAAGACAGGGGGCCTCTACGAGCAGTACTTC. Amino acid sequence: CASTKTGGLYEQYF. The full variable domain, in which reference TRBV7-9 and TRBJ2-7 provide the parts outside the CDR3, is DTGVSQNPRHKITKRGQNVTFRCDPISEHNRLYWYRQTLGQGPEFLTYFQNEAQLEKSRLLSDRFSAERPKGSFSTLEIQRTEQGDSAMYLCASTKTGGLYEQYFGPGTRLTVT.

This chain uses TRBV4-1 with TRBJ1-1; possible D gene TRBD1, 5 bases. V dropped 1 base and J dropped 3 bases, with 12 bases sitting between them. The CDR3 spans 15 residues. Germline V gives CDR1 MGHRA, CDR2 YSYEKL. The CDR3 DNA sequence: TGCGCCAGCAGCCAAGTACCCGCGGGGGACACTGAAGCTTTCTTT. It translates to CASSQVPAGDTEAFF.

V usage is TRBV7-2 and J usage is TRBJ2-7; the match to TRBD1 covers 12 bases. CDR3 size: 15 residues. Germline trimming cut 5 bases from V and 7 bases from J; bases unmatched to any gene: 9. Germline CDR1 reads SGHTA; CDR2 reads FQGNSA. CDR3 region: CASSLLGTGGQEQYF. The CDR3 nucleotides are TGTGCCAGCAGCCTACTCGGGACAGGGGGCCAAGAGCAGTACTTC.